One and the same sample provided the 19 T cell receptor beta chains below, sequenced in a study of cytomegalovirus exposure and HLA in healthy donors. PCR primers comprised 60 Vbeta and 13 Jbeta primers. TCRdb's copy holds only in-frame clones and misses some; the assay was immunoSEQ multiplex PCR. The table includes approximately 140,000 clones, about 75% detected once. Sequenced material: PBMCs. The receptors derive from a man between 18 and 35 years old in good health and CMV-seronegative.

The CDR3 DNA reads TGTGCCAGCAGCTTAGTCGTCGGGTACGGAGAGCACAATGAGCAGTTCTTC. Residues: CASSLVVGYGEHNEQFF. This chain uses TRBV7-8 with TRBJ2-1; D is uncertain. Germline loops: CDR1 SGHVS, CDR2 FQNEAQ. This CDR3 has 17 amino acids. Trimming took off 1 base at V and 5 bases at J, with 18 bases between the two ends.

The chain uses TRBV4-1 and TRBJ2-2; maybe TRBD2 (5 bases). CDR1 is MGHRA and CDR2 is YSYEKL in the germline V gene. Trimming took off 0 bases at V and 3 bases at J, with 11 bases between the two ends. This CDR3 has 16 amino acids. The CDR3 DNA follows: TGCGCCAGCAGCCAAGACCCCAGCGGCCACACCGGGGAGCTGTTTTTT. Amino acids: CASSQDPSGHTGELFF.

This clone was counted a few times. The rearrangement joins TRBV30 to TRBJ2-1; the D is unclear. The CDR3 loop spans 12 amino acids. V lost 0 bases and J lost 7, with 7 bases in between. Germline CDR1 reads GTSNPN; CDR2 reads SVGIG (reference sequence). The DNA of the CDR3 is TGTGCCTGGAGTGTGATGAGGAATGAGCAGTTCTTC. It yields the protein CAWSVMRNEQFF. Looking up the rest from reference TRBV30 and TRBJ2-1 gives the full variable domain: SQTIHQWPATLVQPVGSPLSLECTVEGTSNPNLYWYRQAAGRGLQLLFYSVGIGQISSEVPQNLSASRPQDRQFILSSKKLLLSDSGFYLCAWSVMRNEQFFGPGTRLTVL.

This chain uses TRBV9 with TRBJ1-1; perhaps TRBD1 as D (6 bases). Trimming shortened V by 3 bases and J by 1 base, and 13 bases separated the two germline ends. The CDR3 contains 15 residues. Germline lookup yields CDR1 SGDLS and CDR2 YYNGEE. The CDR3 sequence is CASSDRGNTNTEAFF. The CDR3 nucleotides are TGTGCCAGCAGCGATAGGGGGAATACGAACACTGAAGCTTTCTTT.

This clone was observed a single time. This chain links TRBV19 with TRBJ1-2; no definite D call. The germline V and J ends were trimmed by 3 bases and 14 bases, with 16 bases remaining between them. This CDR3 spans 12 amino acids. Germline-derived CDR1 and CDR2 are LNHDA and SQIVND (reference sequence). Here the CDR3 reads CASSIIEGQRTF. The DNA for the CDR3 is TGTGCCAGTAGTATCATTGAGGGTCAGAGGACCTTC.

V is TRBV12-2 and J is TRBJ2-3; the DNA was not used to check the table's D call, TRBD2. TRBV12-2 is reported as a pseudogene. This CDR3 has 16 amino acids. CDR3 bases: TGTGCAAGTCGCTTAGGAGGGGGGGCGCGGTCAGATACGCAGTATTTT. It specifies CASRLGGGARSDTQYF.

The chain joins TRBV2 to TRBJ2-7; D possibly corresponds to TRBD1 (6 bases). The CDR3 is made up of 13 amino acids. Germline assignment: CDR1 SNHLY and CDR2 FYNNEI. Trimming pared 6 bases from V and 3 bases from J, leaving 12 bases between. The CDR3 region is CASRGEGGYEQYF. CDR3 bases: TGTGCCAGCAGGGGTGAAGGGGGCTACGAGCAGTACTTC.

V gene TRBV19 combines with J gene TRBJ1-2; the D is unclear. The CDR3 spans 11 residues. Per germline, CDR1 LNHDA and CDR2 SQIVND (reference sequence). Trimming removed 8 bases from V and 5 bases from J, with 9 bases in between. CDR3 region: CASSGFYGYTF. In nucleotides, the CDR3 is TGTGCCAGTTCAGGTTTTTATGGCTACACCTTC.

This clone was picked up a small number of times. The chain employs TRBV27 and TRBJ2-1, with 7 bases fitting TRBD2. V shed 4 bases and J 4 bases; nucleotides not matched to a gene: 4. Germline CDR1 is MNHEY and CDR2 is SMNVEV (reference sequence). The CDR3 is 14 residues long. The CDR3 here is CASSSTGRYNEQFF. CDR3 in DNA: TGTGCCAGCAGTTCGACCGGGAGGTACAATGAGCAGTTCTTC.

The chain employs TRBV6-5 and TRBJ1-2; tentatively, D is TRBD1 (5 bases). The CDR3 has 15 amino acids. Germline V gene sequence: CDR1 MNHEY, CDR2 SVGAGI. Trimming pared 6 bases from V and 5 bases from J, leaving 19 bases between. The CDR3: CASRDPGASGYGYTF. The CDR3 DNA reads TGTGCCAGCAGGGATCCGGGAGCCTCAGGGTATGGCTACACCTTC.

This sequence joins TRBV7-9 and TRBJ2-3, with TRBD2 matching 8 bases. V dropped 5 bases and J dropped 5; count of bases not matched to a gene: 6. Germline V gene sequence: CDR1 SEHNR, CDR2 FQNEAQ (reference sequence). This CDR3 contains 14 residues. The CDR3 nucleotides are TGTGCCAGCAGCATTAGCGGGGCGGTAGATACGCAGTATTTT. It translates to CASSISGAVDTQYF.

V is TRBV9 and J is TRBJ2-3; 8 bases are shared with TRBD1. The CDR3 spans 15 residues. With V trimmed by 4 bases and J by 5 bases, 9 bases remained unmatched. Germline V gene data show CDR1 as SGDLS and CDR2 as YYNGEE. CDR3: CASSPLGQGGDTQYF. DNA of the CDR3: TGTGCCAGCAGCCCCCTAGGACAGGGAGGAGATACGCAGTATTTT.

This clone rates as medium-sized (0.01 to 0.1%). V and J are TRBV6-1 and TRBJ1-4; possibly TRBD1 for D (6 bases). The CDR3 has 13 residues. The V gene lost 8 bases and the J gene lost 7 bases, with 14 bases spanning the gap. The germline V gene has CDR1 MNHNS and CDR2 SASEGT. The CDR3 reads CASGWTVGEKLFF. CDR3 DNA sequence: TGTGCCAGCGGGTGGACAGTTGGTGAAAAACTGTTTTTT.

The rearrangement joins TRBV9 to TRBJ1-4, with TRBD1 matching over 11 bases. CDR1 and CDR2 (germline): SGDLS, YYNGEE. V shed 3 bases, J shed 8 bases, and the junction held 3 bases outside the gene matches. The CDR3 runs 14 residues. CDR3 sequence: CASSEGQGDEKLFF. The CDR3 nucleotides read TGTGCCAGCAGCGAGGGACAGGGGGACGAAAAACTGTTTTTT.

This clone has only a few counts. The CDR3 DNA follows: TGTGCCAGCAGCCCTCAGGGACAGGGGGCCTATGAGCAGTTCTTC. Translation: CASSPQGQGAYEQFF. The chain uses TRBV7-6 and TRBJ2-1, with 12 bases lining up with TRBD1. Germline trimming cut 5 bases from V and 8 bases from J; bases unmatched to any gene: 7. This CDR3 is 15 amino acids long. Germline CDR1 and CDR2: SGHVS and FNYEAQ.

In this sample, this clone turned up a few times. The chain uses TRBV10-2 and TRBJ2-1, with D uncertain. Trimming removed 3 bases at V and 0 bases at J, with 6 bases between. The CDR3 covers 14 residues. CDR1 and CDR2 from the germline V gene are WSHSY and SAAADI. The CDR3 loop is CASSDPSSYNEQFF. The CDR3 coding sequence is TGCGCCAGCAGTGATCCCAGCTCCTACAATGAGCAGTTCTTC.

This chain joins TRBV11-3 and TRBJ2-5; 9 nucleotides line up with TRBD1. The J call could be wrong; TRBJ2-7 is a better fit for the DNA end. CDR1 is SGHNT, CDR2 YENEEA, per germline. This CDR3 comprises 14 residues. The CDR3 protein is CASSLDRGSNEQYF. The CDR3 nucleotides read TGTGCCAGCAGCTTGGACAGGGGTTCAAACGAGCAGTACTTC.

This chain uses TRBV23-1 with TRBJ1-2; D is unresolved. TRBV23-1 is an open reading frame, and its role is uncertain. Trimming shortened V by 4 bases and J by 2 bases, and 8 bases separated the two germline ends. This CDR3 comprises 13 residues. In DNA, the CDR3 is TGCGCCAGCAGTCGAATAGCAAACTATGGCTACACCTTC. Residues: CASSRIANYGYTF.

The chain has TRBV2 and TRBJ1-2; TRBD1 agrees at 7 bases. The CDR3 runs to 16 residues. Trimming removed 4 bases from V and 3 bases from J; junction bases left unmatched: 11. Germline CDR1 is SNHLY and CDR2 is FYNNEI. The CDR3 reads CASSVGQPTSDYGYTF. The CDR3 coding sequence is TGTGCCAGCAGTGTGGGACAGCCGACGAGCGACTATGGCTACACCTTC.